A single T cell receptor beta chain is shown here with its context. No cognate antigen has been identified for it. The sample holds no much larger clone one base away, and base qualities are not on file. The method behind the library was the immunoSEQ multiplex PCR assay. For the multiplex PCR, a mixture combining 60 forward primers for TCR Vbeta segments and 13 reverse primers for TCR Jbeta segments was used. The CDR3 region of rearranged TCR beta genes was amplified from genomic DNA with a multiplex PCR assay. The amplified TCR beta libraries were sequenced on the Illumina HiSeq System as 87-base-pair reads. The authors' pipeline ran thus. Across the 600 to 700 repertoires, a later analysis counted around 80 million unique TCR beta chains, roughly 11 million of which were shared by at least two donors. Raw reads were error-corrected and collapsed into unique sequences with a nearest-neighbor algorithm that merged closely related sequences to remove PCR and sequencing errors. V, D and J gene segments were assigned by aligning CDR3 sequences to IMGT reference sequences. For a sequence to be retained, at least a six-nucleotide match to both a V gene segment and a J gene segment was required. Rearrangements were called productive when the CDR3 lacked stop codons and stayed in frame with V and J; all others were non-productive. CDR3 was defined according to IMGT convention as the region running from the second conserved V-encoded cysteine to the conserved J-encoded phenylalanine. The earlier analysis of some 540 of the donors excluded any sequence lacking an unambiguous match to a single V gene segment. An earlier analysis of fewer than 750 of the donors called V segments functional above 56.7% productive rearrangements and segregating when the between-donor standard deviation exceeded 5%. A statistical classification framework was developed to diagnose cytomegalovirus status using the catalog of TCR beta chain sequences. A later analysis assigned V and J genes by comparing TCR nucleotide sequences with IMGT/GENE-DB human TR gene sequences. The TCRdist pipeline was used in a later analysis to assign CDR3 sequences and most-parsimonious VDJ recombination scenarios. A later analysis defined each TCR beta chain by its CDR3 amino acid sequence plus V-gene family, and excluded reads lacking a unique V-gene family. In a later analysis, 550 to 650 highly shared, low-generation-probability nucleotide sequences were removed to address suspected cross-contamination and a sequencing artifact. For each public chain, a later analysis derived a clonal expansion index from normalized ranks of inferred template counts within each repertoire. In a later analysis, generation probabilities were computed using a VDJ recombination model fitted to out-of-frame rearrangements, and the results were checked against IGoR. A later analysis scored TCR-TCR, TCR-HLA and TCR-CMV co-occurrence with hypergeometric tests, applying a repertoire-size bias correction to TCR pairs. False discovery rates were estimated in a later analysis by permuting HLA or CMV assignments 20 times. In a later analysis, co-occurring TCRs were grouped using DBSCAN, and TCRdist sequence similarity was added for clustering within HLA-allele-positive subsets. Co-occurrence clustering excluded repertoires with fewer than 30,000 or more than 120,000 public chains, plus five with anomalous nucleotide sharing. TCRdb re-hosts the immuneACCESS table, in-frame sequences only. Its copies lack some clones; in the studies checked, an unresolved V gene accounts for under half of them, and the cause for the rest is not known. Clone size and the V and J calls come from that table; the DNA yielded D and trimming. The sample yields fewer than 95,000 clones; over 55% were counted once. The biggest ten clones account for roughly 21% of the sample.

The data stem from a study of cytomegalovirus exposure and HLA in healthy donors (dated by TCRdb to the late 2010s). Context from the whole study: An earlier analysis of roughly 610 of the donors reported about 280 Gb of sequence data and 95 million to 120 million unique TCR beta sequences obtained from roughly 180 million T cells. An early release covering some 640 HLA-typed donors comprised about 300 gigabases of sequencing data and 85 million to 100 million unique TCR sequences. Among the approximately 400 genotyped donors, approximately 76% belonged to the genetic ancestry cluster associated with self-reported Caucasian donors. The aim of the study was to test whether cataloging public T cell receptors could identify signatures of past pathogen exposure. The T cell repertoires of 700 or so subjects were profiled by immunosequencing and related to cytomegalovirus serostatus. Besides the first cohort of around 700 subjects, a separate validation cohort made up of roughly 120 different subjects was used. To predict cytomegalovirus infection status, the study combined high-throughput TCR immunosequencing, statistical association of individual TCRs with disease status, and machine learning. A later analysis re-examined previously published TCR beta repertoires from more than 550 donors and added high-resolution HLA genotyping to investigate patterns of TCR occurrence. Rather than using new phenotypic data, the later analysis identified candidate immune exposures from TCR beta sequences and from how often those sequences occurred across donors. In an earlier analysis of about 590 of the donors, high-throughput TCR beta sequencing was used to judge whether each TCR beta V gene segment behaved as functional or pseudogenic. Donor age, sex, ethnicity and CMV serostatus were compiled together with the repertoire data. Genome-wide SNP genotypes for about three fifths of the roughly 700 donors were used in a later genetic analysis, which treated that subset as a discovery cohort. Every discovery cohort repertoire had been produced on one sequencing platform. HLA typing covered class I and class II loci at four-digit resolution. The number of typed donors differed by locus: roughly 629-630 for A, B, C, DRB1 and DQB1; approximately 520 for DQA1; 606 for DPA1; and 400 to 480 for DPB1. About five DR-DQ haplotypes were handled as single units for association and clustering, since linkage in the cohort was strong. Among some 400 genotyped donors of the cohort, an average of 235,054 unique TCR beta nucleotide sequences were sequenced per donor, 15% to 20% of them non-productive.

The paper as a whole reports these results and caveats: In a later analysis, HLA-associated TCR beta chains were found to be more clonally expanded and to have lower generation probabilities than equally common non-associated chains. According to a later analysis, TCR association rates differed among HLA loci, with DRB1 alleles showing the most associated TCRs and HLA-C alleles showing the fewest. Sequencing depth was assumed to be roughly uniform across donors in the presence/absence analyses, though that assumption may not hold. A further reported finding was that TCR beta sequences accurately predicted the HLA-A and HLA-B alleles for most subjects in the first cohort. A later analysis reported that several top co-occurrence clusters appeared linked to parvovirus B19, influenza, CMV and Epstein-Barr virus. When HLA alleles, especially DR and DQ, strongly co-occurred, TCR associations were difficult to assign to individual alleles. Correlated functional status among segregating V segments might be attributable to linkage disequilibrium, but an unknown experimental factor could not be ruled out. HLA typing was unavailable for some donors at each locus, so association tests used only the typed subset. Broadly in line with IMGT annotations, most TCR beta V segments showed up in productive rearrangements about 87% or about 30% of the time in an earlier analysis of several hundred of the donors. In a later analysis, most CMV-associated TCR beta chains were found to appear HLA-restricted, with HLA associations seemingly driven largely by CMV exposure. Cytomegalovirus status was reported to be diagnosed by the classifier with high specificity and sensitivity in both the original and validation cohorts. The authors suggested that the approach could potentially be generalized to other disease states and immunological phenotypes. The earlier analysis of 587 of the donors excluded fewer than 20 rarely observed V segments, including chromosome 9 orphons, because counts were too low. Only TCR beta chains were sequenced in this cohort, and the absence of alpha or paired-chain data limited detectable features. The sequencing pipeline was judged likely to have produced a cluster of highly shared sequence variants as a technical artifact. Immune exposure information for the cohort was limited to CMV serostatus. In a later genetic analysis, a missense DCLRE1C variant was associated with V-gene and J-gene trimming of TCR beta chains, and the association was replicated in an independent cohort. Some IMGT-functional V segments, including TRBV6-2 and TRBV6-3, could not be told apart with the 87-base-pair reads, so those segments were excluded. A later analysis associated around 16,000 TCR beta sequences with specific HLA alleles at a false discovery rate of 0.05. In vitro tests confirmed that a few of the cytomegalovirus-associated TCR beta chains recognize cytomegalovirus antigens. The study gave a list of roughly 150 TCR beta chains associated with cytomegalovirus. In a later genetic analysis, fewer N-insertions in productive TCRs were reported among donors in an Asian-associated ancestry cluster than the 666-donor mean. Most TCR sequences were observed very rarely across donors, whereas some public TCRs were present in many individuals.

The cohort comprised approximately 700 healthy bone marrow donors. All cohort members were sampled while nominally healthy, although unrecorded immune exposures were likely present. The donor tested CMV seropositive and was one of the 289 seropositive cohort members. Every donor gave a peripheral blood sample, and the peripheral blood mononuclear cells from that sample were used for TCR beta sequencing. Genomic DNA extraction from the blood cell samples was performed with the Qiagen DNeasy Blood Extraction Kit. The germline V gene (reference sequence) supplies CDR1 LNHDA and CDR2 SQIVND. The CDR3 numbers 15 residues from cysteine through phenylalanine. Here the CDR3 DNA is all that survives: 45 bases in frame from base 1. V is clipped by 3 bases and J by 2 bases, and the sequence between their germline boundaries is 14 bases long.

This chain joins TRBV19 to TRBJ2-7; a tentative D match to TRBD2 spans 5 bases. The receptor was derived from a woman in her forties or fifties in good health and CMV-seropositive. Sequences were obtained from PBMCs. The CDR3 corresponds to CASSIAGPGTYEQYF. The bases read TGTGCCAGTAGTATTGCCGGGCCGGGAACCTACGAGCAGTACTTC. Joined to the reference TRBV19 and TRBJ2-7 proteins, this CDR3 gives the full variable domain: DGGITQSPKYLFRKEGQNVTLSCEQNLNHDAMYWYRQDPGQGLRLIYYSQIVNDFQKGDIAEGYSVSREKKESFPLTVTSAQKNPTAFYLCASSIAGPGTYEQYFGPGTRLTVT.